Below, one T cell receptor (beta chain) is given with its context. These data come from a study of blood T cell repertoires in COVID-19. Study as a whole: Sites in the United States, Italy and Spain provided acute and convalescent COVID-19 samples. Nucleic acid was either cDNA or gDNA, and it came from T cells, B-cell-depleted T cells, or PBMCs.

Original analysis: Nucleated cell number was recorded as an estimate derived from reference gene primer amplification. TCRdb's table, derived via immunoSEQ multiplex PCR, lists solely in-frame clones and lacks some. The DNA gave D and trimming, while V, J and clone size come from that table. The sample lists around 300,000 clones, around 90% occurring once. The TCR originated in a man aged 50-59 years with acute or convalescent COVID-19. Sequences were obtained from peripheral blood.

In nucleotides, the CDR3 is TGTGCCAGCTCACCAAAGAGCAGGTTAGATCAGCCCCAGCATTTT. It specifies CASSPKSRLDQPQHF. The chain uses TRBV18 and TRBJ1-5; D gene uncertain. This CDR3 comprises 15 residues. V was clipped by 2 bases and J by 5 bases, with 13 bases between them. The V gene's germline CDR1 is KGHSH and CDR2 LQKENI.